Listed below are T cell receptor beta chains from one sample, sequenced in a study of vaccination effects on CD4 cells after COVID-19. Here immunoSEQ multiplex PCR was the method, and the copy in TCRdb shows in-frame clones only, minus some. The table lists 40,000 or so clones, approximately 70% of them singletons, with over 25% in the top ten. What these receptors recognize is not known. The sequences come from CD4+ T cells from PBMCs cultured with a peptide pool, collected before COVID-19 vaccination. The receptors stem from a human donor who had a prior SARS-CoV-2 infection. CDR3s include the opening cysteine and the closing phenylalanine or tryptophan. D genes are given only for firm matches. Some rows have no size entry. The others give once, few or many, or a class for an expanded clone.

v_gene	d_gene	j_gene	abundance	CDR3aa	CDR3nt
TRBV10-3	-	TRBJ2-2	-	CAISGSGGTSTGELFF	TGTGCCATCAGCGGGAGCGGCGGGACGTCCACCGGGGAGCTGTTTTTT
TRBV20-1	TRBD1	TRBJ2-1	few	CSASDNRGTYNEQFF	TGCAGTGCTAGTGATAACAGGGGGACCTACAATGAGCAGTTCTTC
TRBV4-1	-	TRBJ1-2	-	CASSPKRGNGYTF	TGCGCCAGCAGCCCAAAGCGAGGGAACGGCTACACCTTC
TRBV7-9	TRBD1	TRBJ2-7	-	CASSLFPTGRTYEQYF	TGTGCCAGCAGCTTATTTCCGACAGGGCGAACCTACGAGCAGTACTTC
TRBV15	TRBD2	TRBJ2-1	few	CATSRGGAGGYNEQFF	TGTGCCACCAGCAGAGGCGGCGCGGGAGGCTACAATGAGCAGTTCTTC
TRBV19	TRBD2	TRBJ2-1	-	CASSIQRGYNEQFF	TGTGCCAGTAGTATCCAGCGGGGCTACAATGAGCAGTTCTTC
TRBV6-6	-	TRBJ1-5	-	CASSLAGINQPQHF	TGTGCCAGCAGTCTAGCAGGGATTAATCAGCCCCAGCATTTT
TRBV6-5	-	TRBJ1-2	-	CASSYGGPHYGYTF	TGTGCCAGCAGTTACGGGGGGCCCCACTATGGCTACACCTTC
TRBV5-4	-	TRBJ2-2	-	CASSLDGGPGELFF	TGTGCCAGCAGCTTGGATGGGGGCCCCGGGGAGCTGTTTTTT
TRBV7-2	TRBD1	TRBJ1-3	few	CASSFQGAPGNTIYF	TGTGCCAGCAGCTTTCAGGGGGCCCCTGGAAACACCATATATTTT
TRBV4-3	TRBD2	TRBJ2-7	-	CASSQGWSGGPSSYEQYF	TGCGCCAGCAGCCAAGGGTGGTCGGGAGGCCCAAGCTCCTACGAGCAGTACTTC
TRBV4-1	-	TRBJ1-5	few	CASSQAGGAILNQPQHF	TGCGCCAGCAGCCAAGCAGGAGGGGCGATCCTCAATCAGCCCCAGCATTTT
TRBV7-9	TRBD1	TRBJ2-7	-	CASSLGGGLYEQYF	TGTGCCAGCAGCTTAGGAGGGGGCTTGTACGAGCAGTACTTC
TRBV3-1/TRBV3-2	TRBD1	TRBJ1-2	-	CASSRVPSTGNGYTF	TGTGCCAGCAGCCGGGTCCCTTCGACAGGGAATGGCTACACCTTC
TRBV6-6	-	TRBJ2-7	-	CASSFGGAFHEQYF	TGTGCCAGCAGTTTTGGGGGCGCTTTCCACGAGCAGTACTTC
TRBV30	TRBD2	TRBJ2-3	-	CAWRLAGAGDTQYF	TGTGCCTGGCGACTAGCGGGAGCGGGGGATACGCAGTATTTT
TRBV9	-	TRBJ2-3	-	CASSPSETDTQYF	TGTGCCAGCAGTCCTAGCGAGACAGATACGCAGTATTTT
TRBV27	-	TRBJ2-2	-	CASSPHLIGELFF	TGTGCCAGCAGTCCCCATTTGATCGGGGAGCTGTTTTTT
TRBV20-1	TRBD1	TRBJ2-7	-	CSASPPTGGDRSYEQYF	TGCAGTGCTAGTCCCCCAACAGGGGGCGATAGGTCCTACGAGCAGTACTTC
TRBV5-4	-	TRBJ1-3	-	CASSRGGGGSIGNTIYF	TGTGCCAGCAGCCGCGGAGGGGGGGGCTCAATTGGAAACACCATATATTTT
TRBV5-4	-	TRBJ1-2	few	CASSLVNSDGYTF	TGTGCCAGCAGCTTGGTAAACAGCGATGGCTACACCTTC
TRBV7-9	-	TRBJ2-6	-	CASSLGEAGANVLTF	TGTGCCAGCAGCTTAGGGGAAGCTGGGGCCAACGTCCTGACTTTC
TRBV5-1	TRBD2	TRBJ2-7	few	CASSYTGTTDEQYF	TGCGCCAGCAGCTATACGGGGACTACAGACGAGCAGTACTTC
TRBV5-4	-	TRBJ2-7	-	CASSSLNRGTYEQYF	TGTGCCAGCAGCTCGCTGAATAGGGGAACCTACGAGCAGTACTTC
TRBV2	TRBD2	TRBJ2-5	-	CASVGGRGGLETQYF	TGTGCCAGTGTCGGAGGGCGGGGGGGCCTGGAGACCCAGTACTTC
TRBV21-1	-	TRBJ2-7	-	CASSRNVGCEGACYEQYF	TGTGCCAGCAGCCGAAATGTAGGATGTGAGGGGGCCTGTTACGAGCAGTACTTC
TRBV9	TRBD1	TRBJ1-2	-	CASSVGTGKYGYTF	TGTGCCAGCAGCGTAGGGACAGGGAAGTATGGCTACACCTTC
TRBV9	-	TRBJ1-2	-	CASSARGGNYGYTF	TGTGCCAGCAGCGCCCGGGGGGGGAACTATGGCTACACCTTC
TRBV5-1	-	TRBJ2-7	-	CASSVAGTTSWEQYF	TGCGCCAGCAGCGTCGCCGGGACAACCTCGTGGGAGCAGTACTTC
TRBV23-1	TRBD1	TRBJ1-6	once	CASSQTGGQRSYNSPLHF	TGCGCCAGCAGTCAAACAGGGGGACAGCGCTCCTATAATTCACCCCTCCACTTT
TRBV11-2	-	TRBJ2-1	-	CASSVTLFSAYNEQFF	TGTGCCAGCAGCGTGACTCTCTTCTCGGCTTACAATGAGCAGTTCTTC
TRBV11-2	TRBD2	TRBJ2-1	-	CASSGMGGIRFF	TGTGCCAGCAGCGGGATGGGAGGGATTCGGTTCTTC
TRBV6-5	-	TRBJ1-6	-	CASSSRGELLSPLHF	TGTGCCAGCAGTTCCAGGGGCGAGTTATTATCACCCCTCCACTTT
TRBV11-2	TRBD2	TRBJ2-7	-	CASRPLGGRHGEQYF	TGTGCCAGCAGACCGCTCGGCGGGAGGCACGGCGAGCAGTACTTC
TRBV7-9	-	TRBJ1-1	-	CASSQSTASGKAFF	TGTGCCAGCAGCCAAAGTACAGCGTCGGGAAAAGCTTTCTTT
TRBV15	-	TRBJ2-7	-	CATSEAGGGPYEQYF	TGTGCCACCAGCGAGGCAGGCGGCGGACCCTACGAGCAGTACTTC
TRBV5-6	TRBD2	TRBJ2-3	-	CASSFHPTTSGTQYF	TGTGCCAGCAGCTTTCACCCGACAACTAGCGGGACGCAGTATTTT